The T cell receptor beta chain under discussion was sequenced for a study of molecular identifiers for immune sequencing clone quantification (dated by TCRdb to 2016 to 2019). Context from the whole study: For a replicate experiment, the RNA from either 20,000 or 100,000 naive CD8 T cells was divided into five aliquots, and four of those aliquots went on to sequencing. This methods study used CD8 T cells to benchmark TCR RNA copy counting and molecular-identifier clustering-based TCR repertoire sequencing (MIDCIRS). Study-level results and caveats: Spiked-in Jurkat TCR RNA (10 copies' worth), which is not part of the donor repertoire, was contained in the naive libraries. Identical TCR molecules sharing a barcode could cause highly expanded clone sizes to be underestimated. Spiked-in Jurkat TCR RNA equivalent to a single cell was reported to be detectable even among one million naive CD8 T cells. When barcode sub-clustering was left out, chimeric consensus sequences inflated TCR diversity, with chimeras reaching as high as 47%. In CMV-specific effector cells, clones with more than 20 RNA copies accounted for over 99% of molecules, whereas in naive cells such clones accounted for under 1%. About 2.9 recovered TCR RNA copies per cell were obtained by modeling, versus about 10 by digital PCR, implying a capture efficiency of about 30%.

Libraries of naive CD8 T cells were built from about 20,000 to 1,000,000 sorted cells, with 10%, 30% or 50% of the purified RNA used. On a BD FACSAria II, naive CD8 T cells were FACS-sorted as CD8+CD4-CCR7+CD45RA+ and collected into RLT Plus buffer. Detection sensitivity was tested by spiking Jurkat RNA equal to around 11 TCR copies' worth into samples containing roughly 19,000-1,100,000 naive CD8 T cells. CD8 T cells were enriched with RosetteSep CD8+ T Cell Enrichment Cocktail and Ficoll-Paque, followed by ACK red cell lysis. Libraries came from PCR. The instrument was an Illumina HiSeq 4000. Preparation of bulk TCR libraries followed a previously described approach, with the TCR primers listed in Table S5. Total RNA was purified with the Qiagen AllPrep DNA/RNA kit. Reads from multiple sequencing runs of the same library were pooled before analysis. The authors' pipeline ran thus. Reads were retained only if an exact TCR constant sequence was present, and the retained reads were trimmed to 150 nt and grouped according to their 12-nt molecular barcodes. Within each barcode group, reads were sub-clustered at a 15% Levenshtein threshold, and quality-weighted consensus sequences were built per RNA molecule. Non-functional sequences were filtered out, along with any lower-count sequence sitting one edit away from another sequence. On the basis of fitting two negative binomial distributions, barcode sub-clusters with fewer than 20% of the maximum read count were discarded. TCRdb cleaned the public reads at Q25 with fastp, built clones with MiXCR and kept in-frame beta chains. Every CDR3 protein is listed once, alongside the most common genes and DNA of its rows. TCRdb, not the original authors, processed these V and J calls. Counted in this sample were about 320,000 distinct CDR3 sequences; about 20% of them appeared once. Clones ranked in the top ten supply approximately 0.85% of the sample.

There are 13 amino acids in the CDR3, from cysteine to phenylalanine inclusive. The only DNA kept is the CDR3, 39 bases in frame from the first base. CDR1 and CDR2 are drawn from the germline V gene (reference sequence): LNHDA, SQIVND. V loses 3 bases at its end and J loses 3 bases; junction bases beyond the gene matches: 1. Ten or more counts support this clonotype. The clone's antigen remains unknown. No qualities accompany the bases; no much larger clone lies one base away. This sequence originates from a human donor in good health. Some libraries in this study had Jurkat cell RNA spiked in. The chain is encoded by TRBV19 joined to TRBJ2-7, and 8 bases in between align with TRBD2. Specimen: naive CD8+ T cells from blood, with Jurkat cell RNA spiked in. This sample's cell subset or site label indicates: FACS-sorted CD8+CD4-CCR7+CD45RA+ naive T cells. The CDR3 here reads CASSMAGGYEQYF. The DNA sequence is TGTGCCAGTAGTATGGCGGGGGGCTACGAGCAGTACTTC.